The present T cell receptor (beta chain) was sequenced within a study of blood T cell repertoires in COVID-19. At the level of the study: Sites in the United States, Italy and Spain provided acute and convalescent COVID-19 samples. From T cells, B-cell-depleted T cells, or PBMCs came the material, which was cDNA or gDNA.

V lost 5 bases, J lost 3 bases, and 4 bases stayed unmatched. CDR1 is WSHSY and CDR2 is SAAADI in the germline V gene. This CDR3 spans 13 amino acids. Original data processing: Nucleated cell number was recorded as an estimate derived from reference gene primer amplification. The table came from immunoSEQ multiplex PCR; TCRdb's copy has only in-frame clones and leaves some out. The D gene and trimming were derived from the DNA, and the V and J assignments and clone size from that table. The data hold fewer than 150,000 clones, with just over 75% observed a single time. The rearrangement links TRBV10-2 to TRBJ2-7, with TRBD1 matching over 7 bases. Sequences were obtained from peripheral blood. The sequence was collected from a human donor in a cohort sampled during active COVID-19. In DNA form, the CDR3 reads TGCGCCAGCAGTACCGGGACAGTCTACGAGCAGTACTTC. Its protein is CASSTGTVYEQYF.